This TCR beta chain was documented in a study of CD4 and CD8 cells across lung adenocarcinoma regions. This clonotype was counted ten times or more. MiXCR, applied by TCRdb to the PCR reads, yields one record per CDR3 protein. The sample contains about 12,000 distinct CDR3 sequences, approximately 56% of which appear only once. The patients had localized lung adenocarcinoma, a non-small cell subtype. The sequencing sample was made of CD8+ T cells from the margin of a lung tumor. This clonotype originated in a female donor with lung adenocarcinoma. The CD4 and CD8 labels of this study may be unreliable.

CDR3 in amino acids: CASSLLGAGYTF. The CDR3 region has the DNA TGTGCCAGCAGCCTCCTTGGGGCAGGCTACACCTTC. The rearrangement uses TRBV3-1 and TRBJ1-2; tentative D call: TRBD1 (5 bases). Trimming shortened V by 4 bases and J by 8 bases, and 11 bases separated the two germline ends. Looked up from germline, CDR1 is LGHDT and CDR2 is YNNKEL (reference sequence). The CDR3 loop spans 12 amino acids.